Given below is one T cell receptor (beta chain) in context. What this receptor recognizes is not known. The sample holds no much larger clone one base away, and base qualities are not on file. CDR1 and CDR2, per the germline V gene, are SNHLY and FYNNEI. Compared with germline, V lacks 4 bases and J lacks 6 bases; bases without a gene match: 6. The CDR3 has 15 amino acids, counting the end cysteine and phenylalanine. Only CDR3 DNA remains: 45 bases, in frame from the first base. The data originate from a study of OX40 agonist ivuxolimab in advanced cancers. Background for the entire study: Ivuxolimab, which targeted the costimulatory receptor OX40 (CD134), was an agonistic, fully human IgG2 monoclonal antibody. Of the roughly 53 patients in dose escalation, about 20 had hepatocellular carcinoma, some 15 had melanoma, 9 had renal cell carcinoma and 9 had head and neck cancer. In the dose-escalation cohort, over 65% of patients were male, and the mean age was roughly 60 years, with a range of 23 to 79. Three dose-escalation patients achieved partial responses, one with hepatocellular carcinoma and two with cutaneous melanoma. Intravenous ivuxolimab was administered to patients every 2 weeks at six dose levels: 0.01, 0.1, 0.3, 1.5, 3 and 10 mg/kg. The monotherapy dose-escalation portion (N of about 50 patients) of the phase I ivuxolimab trial is reported in the paper. Prior anti-PD-1, anti-PD-L1 or anti-CTLA-4 therapy was permitted, and 30% to 45% of dose-escalation patients had received checkpoint inhibitors. Peripheral TCRbeta sequencing aimed to test whether ivuxolimab altered TCR sequence diversity and caused clonal T-cell expansion.

Paper-wide results and their limitations: Low levels of normalized T-cell clonal expansion were also seen in some patients who did not respond. After ivuxolimab, CD8+ T cells had more expanded clones than CD4+ T cells on average. Partial responders in the 0.1-3.0 mg/kg groups had among the lowest normalized peripheral clonal expansion, especially among CD8+ T cells. The antigen specificity of the peripheral T cells that underwent clonal expansion was not determined. Clonal expansion of both CD4+ and CD8+ blood T cells was observed from baseline to week 6 at doses 0.1 to 3.0 mg/kg.

Patients with a history of autoimmune disease or receiving systemic immunosuppression were excluded from the trial. In every dose cohort, peripheral blood was drawn for TCR sequencing at baseline, cycle 4 day 1, and cycle 7 day 1. The samples were drawn from a first-in-human, open-label, multicenter phase I dose-escalation trial of ivuxolimab. Adults with locally advanced or metastatic melanoma, renal cell carcinoma, hepatocellular carcinoma or head and neck squamous cell carcinoma were enrolled in the trial. Before TCR sequencing, CD4+ T cells and CD8+ T cells from peripheral blood were sorted into separate populations. For sequencing of the TCRbeta CDR3 region, genomic DNA was extracted from the sorted cells. The immunoSEQ Assay was used to sequence the TCRbeta CDR3 regions. TCRdb holds this immuneACCESS table with in-frame rearrangements only. Some clones are missing; in checked studies, unresolved V genes explain under half, and the rest has no known cause. Present in this sample are 40,000 to 60,000 clones, 60% to 80% of which were seen just once. The ten biggest clones cover over 6.5% of the sample.

The material was CD4+ or CD8+ T cells sorted from blood, obtained in a trial of the OX40 agonist ivuxolimab. The clonotype comes from an adult with an advanced solid tumor such as melanoma, head and neck, liver or kidney cancer. The sequence is built from TRBV2 and TRBJ2-1, with 10 junctional bases fitting TRBD1. The CDR3 corresponds to CASSVGTGVFNEQFF. Read as DNA, the sequence is TGTGCCAGCAGTGTCGGGACAGGGGTTTTCAATGAGCAGTTCTTC.